Listed here is a single TCR beta chain. No cognate antigen has been identified for it. Base qualities are not provided; no much larger clone lies one nucleotide away. The CDR3 goes from the cysteine to the phenylalanine over 17 residues. CDR3 DNA only is kept here, 51 bases in frame from base 1. As encoded in the germline V gene (reference sequence), CDR1 is SEHNR while CDR2 is FQNEAQ. Trimming leaves V shorter by 7 bases and J shorter by 4 bases, with the junction holding 18 bases beyond the gene matches. The protocol used for the library was 5' RACE. TCRbeta was amplified in two rounds of PCR using Phusion High-Fidelity polymerase, and the primers added sample-specific barcodes. TCRbeta libraries were generated by template-switch cDNA synthesis with SMARTScribe reverse transcriptase and a TRBC-specific primer. The barcoded samples were pooled and then prepared using the NEBNext Ultra DNA Library Prep Kit for Illumina. Sequencing of the libraries took place on an Illumina MiSeq using the MiSeq reagent kit v2, 300 cycles. From the authors' description of their analysis: Reads were demultiplexed by barcode with Jemultiplexer and were aligned with MiTCR using default parameters. Non-functional sequences were removed with VDJtools, and each clonotype was defined by its amino acid sequence, with frequencies calculated from the assigned sequence reads. Clonal space homeostasis binned clonotypes by frequency as over-represented (0.05-1), large, medium and small. The raw public data were reprocessed by TCRdb itself: fastp quality trimming at Q25, MiXCR clonotype calling, in-frame beta chains only. Rows merge per CDR3 protein into single entries with the most common DNA and genes. These V and J calls originate from TCRdb's pipeline instead of the authors' own analysis. The sample contains approximately 1,500 distinct CDR3 sequences, approximately 50% of them found a single time. Of the sample, approximately 38% falls within the top ten clones.

This entry is derived from a study of MAIT cells during Salmonella Paratyphi A infection listed by TCRdb under 2017. In the study overall: A single dose of 1-5x10^3 CFU of S. Paratyphi A strain NVGH308 was ingested by adult volunteers aged 18 to 60. Ciprofloxacin 500 mg twice daily for 14 days, starting at diagnosis, was given to diagnosed volunteers. What the study reported, not specific to this receptor: MAIT TRBV usage was found to be oligoclonal, with TRBV20 and TRBV6 favoured, and appeared to be unchanged by infection. From baseline to mid-infection, the space taken up by over-represented MAIT clonotypes dropped significantly (around 0.17 to 0.099), whereas no significant difference was seen post-infection. Although the availability of volunteer samples limited sample sizes, the sizes were judged adequate for detecting differences between groups. Compared with healthy controls, diagnosed volunteers had more expansion or contraction among the top five MAIT clonotypes (about 0.5 versus 0.13), a finding that suggests the repertoire is reshaped by infection.

The sample's time point label, decoded: before S. Paratyphi A challenge (baseline). MAIT cells, defined as Valpha7.2+ CD161+ T cells, were identified and sorted by flow cytometry. In a handful of volunteers who developed enteric fever after controlled oral challenge with live Salmonella Paratyphi A, circulating MAIT cell TCRbeta repertoires were profiled over time. Every diagnosed volunteer provided MAIT cell samples at three timepoints: pre-infection, mid-infection and post-infection. A diagnosis of enteric fever was based on Paratyphi A bacteremia and/or a persistent fever above 38 degrees C that lasted longer than 12 hours. Challenged volunteers were diagnosed with infection between day 4 and day 7 after challenge. For RNA extraction, between roughly 4,500 and 10,000 MAIT cells from each sample were sorted straight into RNAqueous-Micro lysis buffer. Lymphoprep gradient centrifugation was used to isolate peripheral blood mononuclear cells from both the blood samples and the leukocyte cones. Cells were sorted on either a BD FACSAria Fusion or a BD FACSAria III sorter.

Specimen: MAIT cells from blood, collected at the first sampling point of the challenge study. In this chain, TRBV7-9 is recombined with TRBJ1-2; 7 bases in the middle match TRBD1. The clonotype originates from a person aged 18 to 75 who was deliberately infected with Salmonella Paratyphi A in a paratyphoid fever challenge study. Read as DNA, the sequence is TGTGCCAGCACCCGACGTGGACAGGAAAGGGGCCGCTATGGCTACACCTTC. Its coded protein is CASTRRGQERGRYGYTF.